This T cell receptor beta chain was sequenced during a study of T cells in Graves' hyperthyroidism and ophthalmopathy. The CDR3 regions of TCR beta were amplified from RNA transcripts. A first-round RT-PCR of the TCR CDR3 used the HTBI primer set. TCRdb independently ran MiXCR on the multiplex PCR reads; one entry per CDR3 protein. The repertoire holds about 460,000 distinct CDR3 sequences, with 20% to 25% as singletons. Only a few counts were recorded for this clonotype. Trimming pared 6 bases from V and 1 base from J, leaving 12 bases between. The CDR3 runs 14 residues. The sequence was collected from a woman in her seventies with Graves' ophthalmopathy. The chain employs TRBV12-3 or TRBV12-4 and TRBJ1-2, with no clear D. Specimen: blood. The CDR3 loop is CASSAAAVNYGYTF. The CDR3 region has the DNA TGTGCCAGCAGCGCCGCCGCTGTTAACTATGGCTACACCTTC.